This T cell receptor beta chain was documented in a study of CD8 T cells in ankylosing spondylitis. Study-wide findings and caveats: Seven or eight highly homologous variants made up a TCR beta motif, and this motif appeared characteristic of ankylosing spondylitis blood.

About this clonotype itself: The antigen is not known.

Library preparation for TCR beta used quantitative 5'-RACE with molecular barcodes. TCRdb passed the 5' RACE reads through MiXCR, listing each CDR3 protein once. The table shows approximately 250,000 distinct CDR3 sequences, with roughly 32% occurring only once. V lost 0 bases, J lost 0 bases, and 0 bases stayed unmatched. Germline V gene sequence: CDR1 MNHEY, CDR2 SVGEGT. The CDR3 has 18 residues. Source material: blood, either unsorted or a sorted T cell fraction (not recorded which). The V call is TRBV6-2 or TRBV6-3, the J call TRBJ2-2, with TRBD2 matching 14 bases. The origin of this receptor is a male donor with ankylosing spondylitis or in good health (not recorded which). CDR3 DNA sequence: TGTGCCAGCAGTTACTCGACTAGCGGGGGGGCGAACACCGGGGAGCTGTTTTTT. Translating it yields CASSYSTSGGANTGELFF.